This note documents a single TCR beta chain sequence. It lacks a known antigen. No base quality information exists; no much larger clone differs at one position. The CDR3 runs 15 amino acids, cysteine and phenylalanine included. Only the CDR3 DNA is retained, 45 bases long and in frame from the first base. CDR1 and CDR2, looked up from the germline V gene (reference sequence), are LGHDT and YNNKEL. V is pruned by 4 bases and J by 0 bases, leaving 2 bases of the junction without a gene match. TCRbeta CDR3 regions were amplified from genomic DNA by means of the immunoSEQ Assay, a bias-controlled multiplex PCR. As for how the authors treated the data: The number of nucleated cells in each sample was estimated from the amplification of reference gene primers within the assay. Sequence reads were collapsed and filtered to measure the absolute abundance of every unique TCRbeta CDR3 rearrangement. Productive Simpson clonality was computed per sample as the square root of Simpson's diversity index over productive rearrangements. What TCRdb holds here is the immuneACCESS table cut down to in-frame rearrangements. Part of the clones is not present; checked against another copy, under half of the missing clones reflect an unresolved V gene, and the others are unexplained. V and J calls and clone size are those listed in that table; D and trimming were worked out from the DNA. Here the sample has roughly 250,000 clones; roughly 83% occur a single time. Of the sample, around 6.8% falls within the top ten clones.

The collaborating institutions used their own protocols to collect whole blood in K2EDTA tubes. Collaborator samples were shipped for TCRbeta analysis as frozen whole blood, isolated PBMCs, or DNA extracted from either sample type. This record comes from a study of blood T cell repertoires in COVID-19 (TCRdb year 2020). Background for the entire study: Samples covering the acute and convalescent phases of COVID-19 were provided by collaborators in the United States, Italy and Spain. Where HLA class I and class II types were available, the types were taken from metadata supplied by the sample provider, not from assay-based typing. Deeply sampled blood TCRbeta repertoires from subjects exposed to, actively infected with, or recovered from COVID-19 were included in the dataset. The repertoires were released in a freely available public database intended as a resource for research on the immune response to SARS-CoV-2. A de-identified subject ID, COVID-19 status, age in years and sex were almost always included in the sample metadata. The material from the prospective study consisted of cDNA or gDNA derived from T cells, B-cell-depleted T cells, or PBMCs. The samples were drawn from the first 160 participants of the ongoing ImmuneRACE study and from some 1,300 subjects provided by 6 global collaborators.

Overall results and qualifications from the work: Clinical and demographic metadata were provided uncurated, with the amount varying by source and participant.

This TCR came from a woman aged 50 to 60 with acute or convalescent COVID-19. The V and J genes are TRBV3-1 (or the pseudogene TRBV3-2) and TRBJ2-3, and 9 junctional nucleotides match TRBD2. Sequencing was performed on peripheral blood. CDR3 loop: CASSLTSGSTDTQYF. The DNA sequence follows: TGTGCCAGCAGCCTAACTAGCGGGAGCACAGATACGCAGTATTTT.